This T cell receptor beta chain was identified in a study of Ad26.COV2.S vaccination and SARS-CoV-2 variants. Sequencing was performed with immunoSEQ multiplex PCR; in TCRdb, only in-frame clones are kept and a portion is missing. The table shows 380,000 or so clones, with under 90% occurring only once. Specified treatment: 15 to 20 received Ad26.COV2.S at low or high dose, single or two shots; several received placebo; per-sample allocation not given. Sampling was done on day 63 after the first vaccine or placebo injection. CDR1 MNHEY and CDR2 SVGAGI come from the germline V gene. The CDR3 is 15 residues long. V lost 6 bases and J lost 2; bases outside the gene matches: 7.

The material was peripheral blood, obtained in a trial of Ad26.COV2.S vaccine versus placebo. The TCR was taken from a person aged 18-60 years who received the Ad26.COV2.S COVID-19 vaccine or a placebo. The rearrangement links TRBV6-5 to TRBJ1-5, with 7 bases identical to TRBD1. The CDR3 coding sequence is TGTGCCAGCAGACAGGGGAGGAGCGGCAATCAGCCCCAGCATTTT. It translates to CASRQGRSGNQPQHF.